The clone carrying this T cell receptor (beta chain) turned up a few times. The CDR3 is made up of 18 amino acids. CDR1 SNHLY and CDR2 FYNNEI come from the germline V gene. V gave up 11 bases and J gave up 2 bases; unmatched junction bases: 20. The entry originates in a study of T cells after yellow fever vaccination. MiXCR, applied by TCRdb to the 5' RACE reads, yields one record per CDR3 protein. The sample yields about 69,000 distinct CDR3 sequences, roughly 6% seen once. The sample here was CD4+ T cells sorted from PBMCs, taken roughly 15 days after the first yellow fever vaccination. The rearrangement links TRBV2 to TRBJ2-3; 9 bases match TRBD2. The sequence was obtained from a man between 18 and 29 years old who received the YFV17D yellow fever vaccine. The CDR3, as DNA: TGTGCCTGCTGTTTGGGAAGACGGGGCGGGGGGGCCACAGATACGCAGTATTTT. Its translation: CACCLGRRGGGATDTQYF.